This TCR beta chain comes out of a study of PD-1 blockade in classical Hodgkin lymphoma (dated by TCRdb to about 2020). About the full investigation: Nivolumab dosing was 3 mg/kg intravenously every 2 weeks, continuing until either disease progression or unacceptable toxicity. The study used CyTOF and TCR beta sequencing to define a peripheral blood immune signature of response to PD-1 blockade in classical Hodgkin lymphoma.

The germline V gene (reference sequence) provides CDR1 MNHEY and CDR2 SMNVEV. V is shortened by 11 bases, J by 2 bases, and the region joining them spans 15 bases. Spanning cysteine to phenylalanine, the CDR3 consists of 13 amino acids. The DNA shown is the 39-base CDR3, in frame from base 1. This clone occurred a few times. The specificity of this receptor is unknown. The input lacks base qualities; no much larger clone sits a single base away. Broader findings and caveats from the paper: Trial patients with a complete response had baseline diversity similar to that of newly diagnosed patients, while partial responders and progressors had significantly lower diversity. The study was restricted to a single clinical trial cohort, and the causes of repertoire differences, possibly disease activity or prior therapy, were left undefined. Lower diversity was seen in patients whose nivolumab began less than 1 year after ASCT, and these patients were left out of later analyses so that immune reconstitution would not confound the results. CD4+ but not CD8+ TCR diversity rose significantly by C4D1 (p=0.0027 vs p=0.16), most apparent in complete responders (p=0.02). Newly diagnosed patients were reported to have lower baseline TCR diversity than healthy donors, and relapsed/refractory patients were reported to have lower baseline TCR diversity still.

The Qiagen DNeasy kit was used to extract genomic DNA from unsorted PBMCs and from the negatively selected CD4+ and CD8+ fractions. TCR beta CDR3 regions were amplified by immunoSEQ multiplex PCR using primers annealing to V and J segments. A synthetic immune receptor repertoire was used to minimize amplification bias, and any residual bias was removed computationally once sequencing was done. The study's processing was this. Repertoire diversity was quantified as the Shannon entropy index using custom Python scripts. The unsorted, CD4+ and CD8+ repertoires were each analyzed separately, with the exception of combined analyses, where CD4+ and CD8+ sequences were merged in silico. A clone counted as expanded when the clone's frequency after treatment rose at least 2-fold relative to C1D1, and clones undetected at baseline were given a pseudocount of 0.5. Singleton clones were defined as clones with 0 or 1 copy at C1D1, and non-singleton clones were defined as clones with 2 or more copies. By matching protein sequences in sorted samples from the same patient, clones expanded in unsorted samples were annotated as CD4+, CD8+ or unknown. Diversity changes from C1D1 to C4D1 were tested in paired samples using Wilcoxon tests. TCRdb stores this immuneACCESS table with in-frame sequences only. Part of the clones is absent; in the studies checked, under half of the shortfall reflects unresolved V genes, and no reason is known for the rest. V and J calls and clone size are as listed in that table; D and trimming were resolved from the DNA. Counted in this sample were about 64,000 clones; about 90% of them appeared once. Around 10% of the sample is held by the ten biggest clonotypes.

The time point label here, explained by the study, means: cycle 4 day 1 (C4D1), after 5 to 7 weeks of nivolumab. Every trial patient had relapsed after autologous stem cell transplantation, and cohorts A, B and C differed in prior brentuximab vedotin exposure. The trial cohort included 45 to 65 patients with relapsed/refractory classical Hodgkin lymphoma, and each patient had a best overall response of complete response, partial response or progressive disease. Single-agent nivolumab was administered to trial patients in the multi-cohort phase II CheckMate 205 trial. An independent review committee assessed best overall response by applying the 2007 International Working Group response criteria. Trial PBMCs were obtained immediately prior to nivolumab initiation (C1D1) and on therapy at cycle 2 day 1 and cycle 4 day 1. Peripheral blood was collected in 8 mL Vacutainer Cell Preparation Tubes, from which PBMCs were isolated by centrifugation and then cryopreserved.

The chain was built from TRBV27 and TRBJ1-2; TRBD1 is perhaps the D gene, given 6 matching bases. The sequence was collected from a human donor with classical Hodgkin lymphoma. The input for sequencing was peripheral blood mononuclear cells (PBMCs), taken before the fourth cycle of nivolumab. The CDR3 reads as follows: CAAGDGPNYGYTF. The DNA sequence is as follows: TGTGCCGCAGGGGACGGACCCAACTATGGCTACACCTTC.